This is a list of T cell receptor beta chains from one sample in a study of shared clonotypes between healthy human individuals. TCRdb keeps only in-frame clones here, not all; method: immunoSEQ multiplex PCR. The repertoire holds 150,000 to 200,000 clones, with 60% to 75% as singletons. Source material: memory CD4+ T cells sorted from blood. These receptors were collected from a man aged 25 to 45 in good health. CDR3s include the opening cysteine and the closing phenylalanine or tryptophan. The order of the fields is J gene, clone size, V gene, D gene, CDR3 DNA, CDR3 protein. D genes are given only for firm matches. Clone size, where shown, is once, few, many, or a class for clones that have expanded.

>TRBJ2-7|once|TRBV6-6|.
TGTGCCAGCAGTTACTCTGGAGCCCTGAGCTCCTACGAGCAGTACTTC
CASSYSGALSSYEQYF
>TRBJ2-1|many|TRBV4-2|.
TGTGCCAGCGAATTGAGGCGCGTCGGGTACAATGAGCAGTTCTTC
CASELRRVGYNEQFF
>TRBJ1-5|.|TRBV4-1|TRBD1
TGCGCCAGCAGCCGGGGGACAGTTCAGCCCCAGCATTTT
CASSRGTVQPQHF
>TRBJ2-3|.|TRBV10-1|.
TGCGCCAGCAGTGAGCGGAGCGGCGTAACAGATACGCAGTATTTT
CASSERSGVTDTQYF
>TRBJ1-1|.|TRBV27|.
TGTGCCAGCAGTTTATGGGCAGGGGTTGAAGCTTTCTTT
CASSLWAGVEAFF
>TRBJ2-7|.|TRBV19|TRBD2
TGTGCCAGTAGTATCCAGCGGGAGGACGAGCAGTACTTC
CASSIQREDEQYF
>TRBJ2-1|.|TRBV7-4|.
TGTGCCAGCAGCTCCTACGGAATCTCCTACAATGAGCAGTTCTTC
CASSSYGISYNEQFF
>TRBJ2-1|.|TRBV9|.
TGTGCCAGCGGACCTGTAGGGACGAATGAGCAGTTCTTC
CASGPVGTNEQFF
>TRBJ2-5|.|TRBV5-8|TRBD1
TGTGCCAGCAACAAGGGACAGGGGCAAGAGACCCAGTACTTC
CASNKGQGQETQYF
>TRBJ2-7|.|TRBV5-1|TRBD2
TGCGCCAGCGGAGGGACTAGCGGGAGTAATTACGAGCAGTACTTC
CASGGTSGSNYEQYF
>TRBJ2-1|.|TRBV7-9|.
TGTGCCAGCAGCTTAGTGTCCAATGAGCAGTTCTTC
CASSLVSNEQFF
>TRBJ1-5|few|TRBV5-6|TRBD1
TGTGCCAGCAGCCTGGGGACAGCGAGCAATCAGCCCCAGCATTTT
CASSLGTASNQPQHF
>TRBJ2-1|few|TRBV7-8|TRBD2
TGTGCCGCGGGGGGCCCGCTCTCCTACAATGAGCAGTTCTTC
CAAGGPLSYNEQFF
>TRBJ2-1|.|TRBV5-1|TRBD1
TGCGCCAGCAGCCCTGGGACAGGGGGGATGTCCTACAATGAGCAGTTCTTC
CASSPGTGGMSYNEQFF
>TRBJ2-7|.|TRBV2|TRBD1
TGTGCCAGCAGTGATATAGGGGGCAGCTACGAGCAGTACTTC
CASSDIGGSYEQYF
>TRBJ1-2|.|TRBV6-6|.
TGTGCCAGCAGTTACTTGGATAGACATTATGGCTACACCTTC
CASSYLDRHYGYTF
>TRBJ2-7|few|TRBV18|TRBD1
TGTGCCAGCTCGCTGGGACAGGGGGAAGAGCAGTACTTC
CASSLGQGEEQYF
>TRBJ2-3|once|TRBV2|.
TGTGCCAGCAGAGGGCGAGGGGGGGTGCAGTATTTT
CASRGRGGVQYF
>TRBJ2-3|few|TRBV18|.
TGTGCCAGCTCCCCCTTTACAGATACGCAGTATTTT
CASSPFTDTQYF
>TRBJ2-2|.|TRBV4-1|.
TGCGCCAGCAGCCAAGATAGACTGGATGCCGGGGAGCTGTTTTTT
CASSQDRLDAGELFF
>TRBJ2-2|.|TRBV6-5|TRBD2
TGTGCCAGCAGTTTACGAGCGGGAGTAGGAACCGGGGAGCTGTTTTTT
CASSLRAGVGTGELFF
>TRBJ1-5|.|TRBV27|.
TGTGCCAGCAGTTTTAAAGGGGACGGCAATCAGCCCCAGCATTTT
CASSFKGDGNQPQHF
>TRBJ2-5|.|TRBV5-1|.
TGCGCCAGCAGCCGTGGGAGTAGCGCGGCGGGAGAGACCCAGTACTTC
CASSRGSSAAGETQYF
>TRBJ2-7|once|TRBV11-2|.
TGTGCCAGCACTCGAGGGAATGGACAGTACGAGCAGTACTTC
CASTRGNGQYEQYF
>TRBJ2-5|.|TRBV25-1|.
TGTGCCAGCAGTGAATACGCAGGCCAAGAGACCCAGTACTTC
CASSEYAGQETQYF
>TRBJ1-3|.|TRBV5-1|TRBD1
TGCGCCAGCAGCTTGACAGGGGGGAAAAACACCATATATTTT
CASSLTGGKNTIYF
>TRBJ2-1|.|TRBV7-6|.
TGTGCCAGCAGTATGGGACCTTCCTACAATGAGCAGTTCTTC
CASSMGPSYNEQFF
>TRBJ1-2|.|TRBV5-1|.
TGCGCCAGCAGCTTGGACGGGACCGCTACTAATGGCTACACCTTC
CASSLDGTATNGYTF